This T cell receptor (beta chain) was documented in a study of technical replicates of blood from a handful of donors. This clone was observed a few times. This CDR3 contains 20 residues. Per the germline V gene, CDR1 is MGHRA and CDR2 is YSYEKL. V lost 5 bases and J 2 bases, leaving 31 bases between the germline ends. Measured with immunoSEQ multiplex PCR; TCRdb has only the in-frame clones, and not every one. This table holds tens of thousands of clones, 85% to 95% found once. The clonotype comes from a human donor in good health. The chain joins TRBV4-1 to TRBJ2-7; D perhaps matches TRBD2 (5 bases). Sequences were obtained from T cells isolated from PBMCs. The CDR3 here is CASSRIEQLGLAVRPYEQYF. The CDR3 DNA sequence: TGCGCCAGCAGCAGAATAGAGCAACTCGGCCTAGCTGTAAGACCCTACGAGCAGTACTTC.